The clone carrying this TCR beta chain was picked up one time. Antigen specificity is unknown. The sample belongs to a study of T cell responses to AZD1222 COVID-19 vaccine. Study-wide points: At 160-218 and 743-854, vaccine-associated CD4 TCRs were dominant, and they spanned spike. The study sampled repertoires only after the peak T cell response. Spike-specific TCR breadth and depth grew following two AZD1222 doses.

Produced via immunoSEQ multiplex PCR; TCRdb's table is partial and in-frame only. Here the sample spans some 150,000 clones, approximately 90% being singletons. Sequencing was performed on peripheral blood, taken on day 0 of MenACWY control vaccination. The TCR originated in an adult in good health.

The CDR3 sequence is CASSLVSQSSYEQYF. Written as DNA, the CDR3 is TGTGCCAGCAGCTTAGTTTCTCAGAGCTCCTACGAGCAGTACTTC. The rearrangement uses TRBV7-9 and TRBJ2-7; no reliable D call. Germline CDR1 SEHNR, CDR2 FQNEAQ (reference sequence). V was trimmed by 1 base and J by 0 bases, leaving 10 bases between them. The CDR3 spans 15 residues.